These 15 T cell receptor beta chains came from one sample sequenced in a study of blood T cell repertoires in COVID-19. TCRdb's copy holds only in-frame clones and misses some; the assay was immunoSEQ multiplex PCR. This table holds approximately 250,000 clones, 86% found once. Sequencing was carried out using peripheral blood. The receptors derive from a woman aged 60-70 years who had recovered from COVID-19.

The J gene is TRBJ1-5, the V gene TRBV2, with unresolved D. V was pared by 7 bases and J by 3 bases, with 10 bases between. CDR1 and CDR2 (germline): SNHLY, FYNNEI. The CDR3 contains 13 residues. CDR3 loop: CASKPQINQPQHF. The CDR3 nucleotides read TGTGCCAGCAAACCACAGATCAATCAGCCCCAGCATTTT.

The J gene is TRBJ2-3, the V gene TRBV2, with D perhaps TRBD2 (6 bases). Germline V gene data show CDR1 as SNHLY and CDR2 as FYNNEI. Between the trimmed V and J ends, which lost 11 bases and 2 bases, there was a span of 11 bases. This CDR3 comprises 12 residues. CDR3 bases: TGTGCCGGGACGGGAGCCACAGATACGCAGTATTTT. Translation: CAGTGATDTQYF.

This clone was detected a few times. V is TRBV2 and J is TRBJ2-7; 9 bases map to TRBD1. This CDR3 is built from 16 residues. J was trimmed by 5 bases and V by 1 base; bases with no gene match: 9. Germline V gene data show CDR1 as SNHLY and CDR2 as FYNNEI. CDR3 region: CASSEGSGTGRHEQYF. The CDR3 nucleotides are TGTGCCAGCAGTGAAGGATCCGGGACAGGGCGACACGAGCAGTACTTC.

V gene TRBV18 combines with J gene TRBJ2-3; D is undetermined. The CDR3 consists of 16 residues. The germline gives CDR1 KGHSH, CDR2 LQKENI. Trimming pared 3 bases from V and 0 bases from J, leaving 13 bases between. The DNA of the CDR3 is TGTGCCAGCTCACCCCGAGCCCTTTCTAGCACAGATACGCAGTATTTT. Translation: CASSPRALSSTDTQYF.

V and J are TRBV9 and TRBJ1-1, with no clear D. The germline CDR1 and CDR2 sequences are SGDLS and YYNGEE. Trimming took off 0 bases at V and 1 base at J, with 10 bases between the two ends. CDR3 size: 15 residues. The CDR3 DNA reads as TGTGCCAGCAGCGTAGCTACGGGAGGGAACACTGAAGCTTTCTTT. It specifies CASSVATGGNTEAFF.

The chain recombines TRBV5-4 with TRBJ1-1, with D possibly TRBD1 on 6 matching bases. The CDR3 runs to 14 residues. In germline, CDR1 is SGHNT, CDR2 YYREEE (reference sequence). With 3 bases removed from V and 8 bases from J, the gap between germline ends came to 17 bases. The CDR3 DNA is TGTGCCAGCAGCTCTTCGGCAGTTGACAGGGAAGCTTTCTTT. Translated, it gives CASSSSAVDREAFF.

This CDR3 reads CASSPGGGAVKTQYF. The CDR3 region has the DNA TGTGCCAGTAGCCCCGGCGGGGGGGCAGTGAAGACCCAGTACTTC. The chain joins TRBV19 to TRBJ2-5; 9 bases map to TRBD2. The germline V gene encodes CDR1 LNHDA and CDR2 SQIVND (reference sequence). V lost 6 bases to trimming and J lost 6 bases; unmatched junction nucleotides: 11. CDR3 length equals 15 residues.

This chain links TRBV7-8 with TRBJ1-1; D perhaps matches TRBD1 (5 bases). Trimming stripped 5 bases from V and 10 bases from J, with 14 bases between. The CDR3 extends over 12 amino acids. Germline loops: CDR1 SGHVS, CDR2 FQNEAQ. CDR3: CASSLISGGAFF. The CDR3 coding sequence is TGTGCCAGCAGCCTGATTTCCGGGGGAGCTTTCTTT. The full variable domain, completed using reference TRBV7-8 and TRBJ1-1, is GAGVSQSPRYKVAKRGQDVALRCDPISGHVSLFWYQQALGQGPEFLTYFQNEAQLDKSGLPSDRFFAERPEGSVSTLKIQRTQQEDSAVYLCASSLISGGAFFGQGTRLTVV.

V and J are TRBV19 and TRBJ2-5; 12 bases agree with TRBD2. V shed 6 bases, J shed 5 bases, and the junction held 1 base outside the gene matches. The germline V gene has CDR1 LNHDA and CDR2 SQIVND (reference sequence). This CDR3 is built from 13 residues. The CDR3 region is CASSTSGGETQYF. Here the CDR3 DNA reads TGTGCCAGTAGCACTAGCGGGGGGGAGACCCAGTACTTC. Combining the CDR3 with reference TRBV19 and TRBJ2-5 gives the whole variable domain DGGITQSPKYLFRKEGQNVTLSCEQNLNHDAMYWYRQDPGQGLRLIYYSQIVNDFQKGDIAEGYSVSREKKESFPLTVTSAQKNPTAFYLCASSTSGGETQYFGPGTRLLVL.

Points on this clone: The junction and the germline gene differ at one end; a read error may be behind it. The chain uses TRBV7-7 and TRBJ2-2, with 7 bases identical to TRBD1. Germline V gene lookup returns CDR1 SSHAT and CDR2 FNYEAQ (reference sequence). The CDR3 covers 18 residues. The CDR3 nucleotides are TGTGCTAGCAGCTTAGGACAGGCCTCCGCATCTAACACCGGGGAGCTGTTTTTT. Translating it yields CASSLGQASASNTGELFF.

The J gene is TRBJ1-1, the V gene TRBV20-1; D gene uncertain. Trimming took 7 bases from V and 11 from J, leaving 8 bases between them. Germline CDR1 DFQATT, CDR2 SNEGSKA (reference sequence). The CDR3 length is 8 residues. CDR3: CSGQKAFF. The CDR3 nucleotides read TGCAGTGGGCAGAAGGCTTTCTTT.

The chain couples TRBV4-1 to TRBJ2-1; 10 bases are a match to TRBD1. CDR3 length equals 16 residues. The trim removed 1 base at V and 4 bases at J, leaving 4 bases unmatched. CDR1 MGHRA and CDR2 YSYEKL come from the germline V gene. The DNA of the CDR3 is TGCGCCAGCAGCCAAGTAAGGGGACAGGGGTACAATGAGCAGTTCTTC. As protein: CASSQVRGQGYNEQFF.

The chain has TRBV7-2 and TRBJ2-4; tentatively, D is TRBD1 (6 bases). This CDR3 is 14 amino acids long. From germline, CDR1 is SGHTA and CDR2 FQGNSA. Trimming pared 1 base from V and 3 bases from J, leaving 7 bases between. The DNA of the CDR3 is TGTGCCAGCAGCTTAGACAGGGACAAAAACATTCAGTACTTC. Protein sequence: CASSLDRDKNIQYF.

The V gene is TRBV4-1, the J gene TRBJ1-4; D possibly corresponds to TRBD1 (6 bases). The CDR3 contains 17 residues. The germline V gene encodes CDR1 MGHRA and CDR2 YSYEKL. The ends were cut back, 2 bases at V and 6 bases at J, with 19 bases in the middle. This chain's CDR3 is CASSQLRAGAGDEKLFF. The CDR3, as DNA: TGCGCCAGCAGCCAACTCAGGGCGGGGGCAGGAGATGAAAAACTGTTTTTT.

This chain connects TRBV27 to TRBJ2-3; possible D gene TRBD1, 7 bases. The V end was cut by 5 bases, the J end by 8 bases, with 29 bases between. In germline, CDR1 is MNHEY, CDR2 SMNVEV (reference sequence). This CDR3 is built from 18 residues. This chain's CDR3 is CASSRRPGTARMRGTQYF. DNA for the CDR3: TGTGCCAGCAGTAGACGTCCCGGGACAGCCAGAATGCGGGGTACGCAGTATTTT.